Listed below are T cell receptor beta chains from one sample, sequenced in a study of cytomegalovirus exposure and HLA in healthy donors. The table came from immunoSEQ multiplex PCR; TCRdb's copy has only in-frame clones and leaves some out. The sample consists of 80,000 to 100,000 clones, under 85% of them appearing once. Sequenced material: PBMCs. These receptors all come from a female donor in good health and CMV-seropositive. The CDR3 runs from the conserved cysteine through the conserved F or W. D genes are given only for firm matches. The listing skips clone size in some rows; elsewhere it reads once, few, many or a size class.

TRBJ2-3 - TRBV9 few TGTGCCAGCAGCGTAAGCTCTAGCGACTCCACAGATACGCAGTATTTT CASSVSSSDSTDTQYF
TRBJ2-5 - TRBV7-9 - TGTGCCAGCAGCTTTTATTCGGGGTTAGAGACCCAGTACTTC CASSFYSGLETQYF
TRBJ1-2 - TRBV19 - TGTGCCAGTAAGGGAGGGTCTAGGTATGGCTACACCTTC CASKGGSRYGYTF
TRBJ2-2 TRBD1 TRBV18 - TGTGCCAGCTCATCAATTCCGGGACAGGGAAACACCGGGGAGCTGTTTTTT CASSSIPGQGNTGELFF
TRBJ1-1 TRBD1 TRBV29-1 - TGCAGCGTTGAAGGGACAGGCAGAGGAGTGAACACTGAAGCTTTCTTT CSVEGTGRGVNTEAFF
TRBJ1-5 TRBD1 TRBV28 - TGTGCCAGCAGTCGACACAGGGGGTCGGGTCATCAGCCCCAGCATTTT CASSRHRGSGHQPQHF
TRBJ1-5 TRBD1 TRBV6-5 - TGTGCCAGCAGCTGGACAGGGTTTGATCAGCCCCAGCATTTT CASSWTGFDQPQHF
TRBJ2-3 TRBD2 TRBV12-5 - TGTGCTAGTGGCTTATACCAATTTACCAGGGAGGGGAGCACAGATACGCAGTATTTT CASGLYQFTREGSTDTQYF
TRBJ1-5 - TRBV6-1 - TGTGCCAGCAGTGCCTTCGGGGGGCTTGGCAATCAGCCCCAGCATTTT CASSAFGGLGNQPQHF
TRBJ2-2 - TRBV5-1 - TGCGCCAGCAGCTTGGCCAACGGGGAGCTGTTTTTT CASSLANGELFF
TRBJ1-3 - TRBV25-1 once TGTGCCAGCAGTGACCCCGGGGGACCGGGCACCATATATTTT CASSDPGGPGTIYF
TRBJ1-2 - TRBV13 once TGTGCCAGCAAGGCAGGGATCCATGGCTACACCTTC CASKAGIHGYTF
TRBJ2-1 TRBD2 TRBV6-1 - TGTGCCAGCAGTCAAGGACTAGCGGGAACATACAATGAGCAGTTCTTC CASSQGLAGTYNEQFF
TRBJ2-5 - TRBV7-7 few TGTGCCAGCAGCTTGGGTGCACTATCCCAAGAGACCCAGTACTTC CASSLGALSQETQYF
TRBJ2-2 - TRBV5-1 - TGCGCCAGCAGCTTGGTATCCAGAAACACCGGGGAGCTGTTTTTT CASSLVSRNTGELFF
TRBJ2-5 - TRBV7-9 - TGTGCCAGCAGCCCAGGGCGCAGGTCTTCTCAAGAGACCCAGTACTTC CASSPGRRSSQETQYF
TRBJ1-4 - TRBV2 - TGTGCCAGCAGTGTTACAGGGTTAGCTAATGAAAAACTGTTTTTT CASSVTGLANEKLFF
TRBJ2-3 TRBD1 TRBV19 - TGTGCCAGTAGTACTGACAGGGGTGGCACAGATACGCAGTATTTT CASSTDRGGTDTQYF
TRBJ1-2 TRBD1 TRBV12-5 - TGTGCTAGTGGTTTGGACCTCATAAGACAGGGGGCGCCGTCTGGCTACACCTTC CASGLDLIRQGAPSGYTF
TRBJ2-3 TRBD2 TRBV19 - TGTGCCAGTAGGACTAGCGGGGGCACAGATACGCAGTATTTT CASRTSGGTDTQYF
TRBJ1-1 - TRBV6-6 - TGTGCCAGCAGTTCCAACAGGATGAACACTGAAGCTTTCTTT CASSSNRMNTEAFF
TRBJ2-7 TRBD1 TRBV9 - TGTGCCAGCAGCGCTGGGACAGGGAACTCCTACGAGCAGTACTTC CASSAGTGNSYEQYF
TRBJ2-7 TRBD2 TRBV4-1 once TGCGCCAGCAGCCCCGGGACTAGCGGATCCTACGAGCAGTACTTC CASSPGTSGSYEQYF
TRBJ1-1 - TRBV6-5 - TGTGCCAGCAGTTACTCCCCCCCCGGGACTGAAGCTTTCTTT CASSYSPPGTEAFF
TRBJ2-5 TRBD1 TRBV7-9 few TGTGCCAGCAGCTTACGAGGGACAGACCAAGAGACCCAGTACTTC CASSLRGTDQETQYF
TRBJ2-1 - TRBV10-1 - TGCGCCAGCAGTGAGAAGATACTGGACAGCCACAATGAGCAGTTCTTC CASSEKILDSHNEQFF
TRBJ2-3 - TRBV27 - TGTGCCAGCGGAGACAGTTCCAGCACAGATACGCAGTATTTT CASGDSSSTDTQYF
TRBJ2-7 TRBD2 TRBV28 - TGTGCCAGCAGTACCCTCACTAAGGTTGCGGGAGGCAACGAGCAGTACTTC CASSTLTKVAGGNEQYF
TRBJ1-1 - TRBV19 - TGTGCCAGTAGTATATCGGGAGGAATCACTGAAGCTTTCTTT CASSISGGITEAFF
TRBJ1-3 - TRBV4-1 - TGCGCCAGCAGCCAAGAAGTCACCGGGGAACAGGGAAACACCATATATTTT CASSQEVTGEQGNTIYF
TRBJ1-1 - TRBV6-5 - TGTGCCAGCAGCTCTAACACTGAAGCTTTCTTT CASSSNTEAFF